The sequence of this T cell receptor (beta chain) was determined in a study of T-cell reconstitution after alpha-beta-depleted transplantation in children. The study's findings and limits: Newly produced T cells mostly provided counts and TCRbeta diversity after one year, as hyperexpanded clones declined.

TCRbeta library preparation incorporated unique molecular identifiers. TCRdb ran MiXCR on the PCR reads and lists one entry per CDR3 protein. Found here are hundreds of thousands of distinct CDR3 sequences, over 10% of them singletons; the top ten hold around 0.8%. This clonotype showed up many times. Its specificity is unknown. This specimen was PBMCs, taken before TCRalphabeta/CD19-depleted stem cell transplant. This sequence originates from a girl aged 2 to 10 with congenital amegakaryocytic thrombocytopenia, due to receive a stem cell transplant.

This chain's CDR3 is CSASGSGTSGYEQYF. In DNA form, the CDR3 reads TGCAGTGCCTCTGGATCTGGGACTAGCGGCTACGAGCAGTACTTC. This chain uses TRBV20-1 with TRBJ2-7; TRBD2 matches 11 bases. This CDR3 region has 15 residues. With 6 bases clipped from V and 3 bases from J, the junction kept 10 bases outside the gene matches. Germline V CDR1 and CDR2: DFQATT, SNEGSKA (reference sequence).